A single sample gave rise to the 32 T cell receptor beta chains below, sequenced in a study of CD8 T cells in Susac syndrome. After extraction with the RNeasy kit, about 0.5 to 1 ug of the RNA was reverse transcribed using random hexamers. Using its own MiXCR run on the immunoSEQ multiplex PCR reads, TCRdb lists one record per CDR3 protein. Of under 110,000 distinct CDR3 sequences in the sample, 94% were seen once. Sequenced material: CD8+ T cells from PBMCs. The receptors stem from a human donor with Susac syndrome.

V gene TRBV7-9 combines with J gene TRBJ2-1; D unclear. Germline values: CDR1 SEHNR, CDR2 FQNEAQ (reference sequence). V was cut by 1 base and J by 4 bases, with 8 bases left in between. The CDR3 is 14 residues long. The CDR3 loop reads CASSLENSYNEQFF. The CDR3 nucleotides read TGTGCCAGCAGCTTAGAAAACAGTTACAATGAGCAGTTCTTC.

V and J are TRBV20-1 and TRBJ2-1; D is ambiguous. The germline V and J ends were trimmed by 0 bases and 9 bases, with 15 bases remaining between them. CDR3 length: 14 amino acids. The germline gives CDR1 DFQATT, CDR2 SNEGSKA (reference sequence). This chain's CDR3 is CSARDPVDRSEQFF. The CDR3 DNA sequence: TGCAGTGCTAGAGATCCGGTAGATAGGAGTGAGCAGTTCTTC.

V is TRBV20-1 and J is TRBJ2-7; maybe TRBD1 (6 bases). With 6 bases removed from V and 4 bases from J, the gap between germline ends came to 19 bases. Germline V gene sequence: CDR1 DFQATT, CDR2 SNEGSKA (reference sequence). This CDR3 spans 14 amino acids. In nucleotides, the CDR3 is TGCAGTGCCACTGCCGGGACAAGAACGTACGAGCAGTACTTC. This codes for CSATAGTRTYEQYF.

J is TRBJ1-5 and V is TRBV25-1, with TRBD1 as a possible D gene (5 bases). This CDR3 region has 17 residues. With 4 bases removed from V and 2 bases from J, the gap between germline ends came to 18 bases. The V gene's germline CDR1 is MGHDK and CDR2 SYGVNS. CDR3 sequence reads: CASSGNPRQQCNQPQHF. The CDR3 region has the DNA TGTGCCAGCAGTGGGAATCCCCGACAGCAATGCAATCAGCCCCAGCATTTT.

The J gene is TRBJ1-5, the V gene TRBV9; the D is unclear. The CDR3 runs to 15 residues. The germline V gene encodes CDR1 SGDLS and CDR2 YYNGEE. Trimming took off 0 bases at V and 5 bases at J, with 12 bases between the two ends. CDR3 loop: CASSVEGHPDQPQHF. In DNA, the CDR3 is TGTGCCAGCAGCGTAGAGGGCCATCCGGATCAGCCCCAGCATTTT.

The CDR3 DNA sequence: TGTGCCAGCGGGGTAAACACCATATATTTT. Protein sequence: CASGVNTIYF. This rearrangement joins TRBV9 to TRBJ1-3; D ambiguous. From germline, CDR1 is SGDLS and CDR2 YYNGEE. V shed 7 bases and J shed 6 bases, with 5 bases lying between them. CDR3 length: 10 amino acids.

The CDR3, as DNA: TGCGCCAGCAGCCTCCTGGCGGGCAATCAGCCCCAGCATTTT. It translates to CASSLLAGNQPQHF. The chain combines TRBV5-1 with TRBJ1-5; D uncertain. The V and J ends lost 4 bases and 2 bases respectively, with 10 bases between them. The CDR3 runs 14 residues. CDR1 and CDR2 from the germline V gene are SGHRS and YFSETQ.

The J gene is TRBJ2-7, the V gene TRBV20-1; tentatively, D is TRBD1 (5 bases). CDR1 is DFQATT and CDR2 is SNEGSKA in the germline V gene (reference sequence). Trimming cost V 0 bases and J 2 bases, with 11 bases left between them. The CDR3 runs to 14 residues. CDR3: CSARDGSRAYEQYF. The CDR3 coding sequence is TGCAGTGCTAGAGATGGTAGCAGGGCCTACGAGCAGTACTTC.

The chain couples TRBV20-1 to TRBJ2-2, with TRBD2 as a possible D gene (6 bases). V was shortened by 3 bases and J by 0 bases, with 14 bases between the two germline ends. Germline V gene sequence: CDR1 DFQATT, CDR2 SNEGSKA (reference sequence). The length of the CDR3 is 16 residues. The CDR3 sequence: CSARATSTANTGELFF. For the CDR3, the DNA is TGCAGTGCTAGGGCCACTAGCACCGCGAACACCGGGGAGCTGTTTTTT.

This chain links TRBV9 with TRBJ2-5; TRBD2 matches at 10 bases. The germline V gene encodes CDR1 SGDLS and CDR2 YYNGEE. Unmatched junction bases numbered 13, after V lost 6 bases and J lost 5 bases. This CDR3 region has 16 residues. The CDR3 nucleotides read TGTGCCAGCAACCCGGGAGCGGCTAGCGGGGGTGAGACCCAGTACTTC. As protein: CASNPGAASGGETQYF. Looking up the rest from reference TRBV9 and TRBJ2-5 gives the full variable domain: DSGVTQTPKHLITATGQRVTLRCSPRSGDLSVYWYQQSLDQGLQFLIQYYNGEERAKGNILERFSAQQFPDLHSELNLSSLELGDSALYFCASNPGAASGGETQYFGPGTRLLVL.

CDR3 bases: TGTGCCAGCAGTCCCGGGACAAGACCCTACAATGAGCAGTTCTTC. Its protein product is CASSPGTRPYNEQFF. The rearrangement uses TRBV5-6 and TRBJ2-1, with D perhaps matching TRBD1 (6 bases). This CDR3 contains 15 residues. V was pared by 5 bases and J by 2 bases, with 14 bases between. The V gene's germline CDR1 is SGHDT and CDR2 YYEEEE.

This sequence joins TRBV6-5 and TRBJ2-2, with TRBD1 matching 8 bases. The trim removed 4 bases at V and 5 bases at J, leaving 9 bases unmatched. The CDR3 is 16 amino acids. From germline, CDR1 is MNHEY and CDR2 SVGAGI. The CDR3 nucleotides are TGTGCCAGCAGTTCCCAAAGACAGGGGCGAACCGGGGAGCTGTTTTTT. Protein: CASSSQRQGRTGELFF.

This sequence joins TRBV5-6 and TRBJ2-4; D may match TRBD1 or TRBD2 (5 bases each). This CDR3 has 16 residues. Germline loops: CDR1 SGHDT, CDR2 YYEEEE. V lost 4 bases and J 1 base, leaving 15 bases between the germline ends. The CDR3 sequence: CASSQGVGDAKNIQYF. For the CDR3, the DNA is TGTGCCAGCAGCCAGGGAGTGGGGGACGCCAAAAACATTCAGTACTTC.

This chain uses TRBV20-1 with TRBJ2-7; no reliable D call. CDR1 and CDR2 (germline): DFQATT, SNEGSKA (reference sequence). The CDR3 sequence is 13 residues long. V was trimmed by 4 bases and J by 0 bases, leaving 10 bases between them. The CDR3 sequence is CSATQETSYEQYF. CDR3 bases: TGCAGTGCTACGCAGGAAACCTCCTACGAGCAGTACTTC.

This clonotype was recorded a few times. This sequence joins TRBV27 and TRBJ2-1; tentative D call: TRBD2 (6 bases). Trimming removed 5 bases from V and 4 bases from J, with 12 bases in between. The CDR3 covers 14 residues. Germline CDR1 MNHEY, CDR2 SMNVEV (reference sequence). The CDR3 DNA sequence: TGTGCCAGCAGTCCCGCGGGGCCGTACAATGAGCAGTTCTTC. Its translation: CASSPAGPYNEQFF.

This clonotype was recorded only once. This CDR3 is CASSSRGYRETQYF. The CDR3 DNA reads as TGTGCCAGCAGTTCCCGGGGCTATCGGGAGACCCAGTACTTC. J is TRBJ2-5 and V is TRBV27, with D perhaps given as TRBD1 or TRBD2 (5 bases each). V lost 4 bases to trimming and J lost 5 bases, with 14 bases between them. The CDR3 contains 14 residues. The germline V gene has CDR1 MNHEY and CDR2 SMNVEV (reference sequence).

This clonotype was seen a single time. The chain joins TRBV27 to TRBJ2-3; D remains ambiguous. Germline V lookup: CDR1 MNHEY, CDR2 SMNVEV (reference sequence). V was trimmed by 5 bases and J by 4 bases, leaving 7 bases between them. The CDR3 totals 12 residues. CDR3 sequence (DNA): TGTGCCAGCAGTGGAAGGGCAGATACGCAGTATTTT. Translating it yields CASSGRADTQYF.

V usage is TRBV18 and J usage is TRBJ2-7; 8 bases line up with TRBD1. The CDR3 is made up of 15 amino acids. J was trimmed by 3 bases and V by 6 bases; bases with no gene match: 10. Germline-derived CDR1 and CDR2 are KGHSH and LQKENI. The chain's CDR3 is CASSVYRGFVYEQYF. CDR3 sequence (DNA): TGTGCCAGCTCTGTCTACAGGGGGTTCGTCTACGAGCAGTACTTC.

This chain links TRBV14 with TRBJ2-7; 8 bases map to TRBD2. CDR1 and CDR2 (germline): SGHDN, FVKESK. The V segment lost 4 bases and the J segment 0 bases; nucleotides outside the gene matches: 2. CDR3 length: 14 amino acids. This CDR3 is CASSRSGASYEQYF. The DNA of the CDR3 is TGTGCCAGCAGCCGTAGCGGGGCCTCCTACGAGCAGTACTTC.

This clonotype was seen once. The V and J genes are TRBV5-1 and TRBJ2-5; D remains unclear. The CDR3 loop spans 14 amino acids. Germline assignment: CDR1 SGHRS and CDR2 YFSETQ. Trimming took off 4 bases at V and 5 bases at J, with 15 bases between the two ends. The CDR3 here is CASSRVALGETQYF. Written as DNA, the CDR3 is TGCGCCAGCAGCAGGGTAGCCTTGGGGGAGACCCAGTACTTC.

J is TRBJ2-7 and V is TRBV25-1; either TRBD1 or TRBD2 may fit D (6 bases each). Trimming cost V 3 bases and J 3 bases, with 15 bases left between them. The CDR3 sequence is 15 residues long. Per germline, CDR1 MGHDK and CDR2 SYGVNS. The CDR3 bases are TGTGCCAGCAGTGACCGGGACACCGGGGGCTACGAGCAGTACTTC. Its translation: CASSDRDTGGYEQYF.

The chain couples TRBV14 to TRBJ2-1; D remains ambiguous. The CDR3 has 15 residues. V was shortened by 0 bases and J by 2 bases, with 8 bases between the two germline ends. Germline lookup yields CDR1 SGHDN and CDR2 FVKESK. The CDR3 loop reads CASSQERATYNEQFF. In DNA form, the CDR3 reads TGTGCCAGCAGCCAAGAAAGGGCCACCTACAATGAGCAGTTCTTC.

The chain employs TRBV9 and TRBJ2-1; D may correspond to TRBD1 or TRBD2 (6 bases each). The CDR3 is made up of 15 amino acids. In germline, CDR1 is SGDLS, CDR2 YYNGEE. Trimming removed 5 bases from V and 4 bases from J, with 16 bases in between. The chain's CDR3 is CASSLTGDKYNEQFF. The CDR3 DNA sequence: TGTGCCAGCAGTCTCACGGGGGACAAGTACAATGAGCAGTTCTTC.

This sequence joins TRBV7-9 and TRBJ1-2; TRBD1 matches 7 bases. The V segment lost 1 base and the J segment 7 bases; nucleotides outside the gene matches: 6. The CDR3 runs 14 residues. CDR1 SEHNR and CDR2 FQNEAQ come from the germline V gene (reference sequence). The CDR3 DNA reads TGTGCCAGCAGCTTAGGACAGGGAGTCCGTGGCTACACCTTC. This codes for CASSLGQGVRGYTF.

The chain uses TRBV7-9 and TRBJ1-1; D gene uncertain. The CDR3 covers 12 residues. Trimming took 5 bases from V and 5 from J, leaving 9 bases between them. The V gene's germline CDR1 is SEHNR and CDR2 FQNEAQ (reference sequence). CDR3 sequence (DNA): TGTGCCAGCAGCGACGGCGAAACTGAAGCTTTCTTT. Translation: CASSDGETEAFF.

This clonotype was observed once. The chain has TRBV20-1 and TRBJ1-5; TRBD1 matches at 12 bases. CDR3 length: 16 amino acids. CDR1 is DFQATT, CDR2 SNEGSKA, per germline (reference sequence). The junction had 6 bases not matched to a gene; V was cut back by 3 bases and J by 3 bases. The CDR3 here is CSARGQGARDNQPQHF. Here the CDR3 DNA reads TGCAGTGCTAGGGGACAGGGGGCGCGAGACAATCAGCCCCAGCATTTT.

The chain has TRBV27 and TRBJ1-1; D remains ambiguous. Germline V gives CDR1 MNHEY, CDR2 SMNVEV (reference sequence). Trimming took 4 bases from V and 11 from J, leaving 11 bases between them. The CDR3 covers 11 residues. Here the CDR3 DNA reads TGTGCCAGCAGTTCAAATACGGGGGCTTTCTTT. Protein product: CASSSNTGAFF.

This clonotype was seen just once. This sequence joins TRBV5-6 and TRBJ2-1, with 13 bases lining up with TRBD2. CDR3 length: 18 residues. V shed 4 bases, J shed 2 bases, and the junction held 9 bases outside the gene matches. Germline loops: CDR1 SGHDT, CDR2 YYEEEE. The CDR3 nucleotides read TGTGCCAGCAGCCGGCGACTAGCGGGGGGCGAACCCTACAATGAGCAGTTCTTC. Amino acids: CASSRRLAGGEPYNEQFF.

CDR3 sequence reads: CASSLPQGQGAYEQYF. The DNA for the CDR3 is TGTGCCAGCAGCTTACCCCAGGGACAGGGGGCTTACGAGCAGTACTTC. The J gene is TRBJ2-7, the V gene TRBV7-2, with TRBD1 identical over 12 bases. Germline CDR1 and CDR2: SGHTA and FQGNSA. The CDR3 is 16 residues long. Trimming removed 2 bases from V and 4 bases from J; junction bases left unmatched: 6.

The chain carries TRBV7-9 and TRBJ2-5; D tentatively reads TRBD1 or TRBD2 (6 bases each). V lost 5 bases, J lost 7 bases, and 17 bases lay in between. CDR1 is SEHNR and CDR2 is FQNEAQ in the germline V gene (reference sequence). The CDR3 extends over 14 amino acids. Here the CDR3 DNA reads TGTGCCAGCAGCCACCCCGGGGGCTCCGGGACCCAGTACTTC. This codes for CASSHPGGSGTQYF.

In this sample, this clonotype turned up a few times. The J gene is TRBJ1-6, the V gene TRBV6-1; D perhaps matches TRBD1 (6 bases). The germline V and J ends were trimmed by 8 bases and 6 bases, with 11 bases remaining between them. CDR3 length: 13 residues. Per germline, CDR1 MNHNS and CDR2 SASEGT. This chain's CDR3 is CASRGALNSPLHF. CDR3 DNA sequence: TGTGCCAGCCGGGGGGCGCTTAATTCACCCCTCCACTTT.

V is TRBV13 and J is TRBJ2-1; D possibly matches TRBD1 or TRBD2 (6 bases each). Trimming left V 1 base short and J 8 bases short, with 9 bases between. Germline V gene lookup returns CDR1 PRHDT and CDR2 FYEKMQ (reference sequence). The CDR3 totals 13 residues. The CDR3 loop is CASSLVGGDEQFF. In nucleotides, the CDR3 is TGTGCCAGCAGCTTAGTGGGGGGCGATGAGCAGTTCTTC.